This note documents a single T cell receptor beta chain sequence. Its target is not known. This specimen comes from a study of T-cell memory formation after mild COVID-19. The germline V and J ends were trimmed by 8 bases and 1 base, with 14 bases remaining between them. The CDR3 covers 14 residues. CDR1 and CDR2 from the germline V gene are SNHLY and FYNNEI. Notes on the study in general: Later expanders leaned CD4+, whereas day 15 to 85 contracting clones were balanced CD4/CD8. CD4+ contracting clones were found mainly in CM and EM, and CD8+ ones in EMRA. Cross-reactive memory appears to have joined, as suggested by some responding clones showing up in pre-infection memory.

5'RACE, which relied on constant-segment primers, yielded TCR alpha and TCR beta cDNA libraries carrying sample barcodes and UMIs. TCRdb fed the 5' RACE reads into MiXCR, producing one record per CDR3 protein. The sample shows roughly 600,000 distinct CDR3 sequences, roughly 18% of them seen only once. The receptor was isolated from an adult woman who had mild COVID-19 (a few samples of this study predate the infection). Cell type and time point are not known. Sequenced material: PBMCs or a T cell subset sorted from them (not recorded which). The chain joins TRBV2 to TRBJ1-1, with D possibly being TRBD1 (5 bases). The CDR3 DNA is TGTGCCAGCCAGGGTCTCCAGAGGAACACTGAAGCTTTCTTT. It specifies CASQGLQRNTEAFF.